A single sample gave rise to the 3 T cell receptor beta chains below, sequenced in a study of T-cell reconstitution after alpha-beta-depleted transplantation in children. TCRbeta library preparation incorporated unique molecular identifiers. TCRdb used MiXCR to reprocess the PCR reads, holding one entry per CDR3 protein. The table shows 440,000 or so distinct CDR3 sequences, with 43% occurring only once. Sequencing used PBMCs, obtained before TCRalphabeta/CD19-depleted stem cell transplant. All receptors derive from a girl aged 2 to 9 with aplastic anemia, due to receive a stem cell transplant.

This clonotype appeared a single time. The chain couples TRBV7-8 to TRBJ2-3; 12 nucleotides align to TRBD2. This CDR3 spans 16 amino acids. The germline gives CDR1 SGHVS, CDR2 FQNEAQ. The junction had 5 bases not matched to a gene; V was cut back by 3 bases and J by 4 bases. The CDR3 loop reads CASSFRLAGVADTQYF. CDR3 DNA: TGTGCCAGCAGCTTTCGACTAGCGGGAGTGGCAGATACGCAGTATTTT.

V is TRBV5-1 and J is TRBJ1-3; no definite D call. Germline V lookup: CDR1 SGHRS, CDR2 YFSETQ. The CDR3 extends over 15 amino acids. With 3 bases removed from V and 3 bases from J, the gap between germline ends came to 13 bases. CDR3 bases: TGCGCCAGCAGCTACGGGGAATCGCGTGGAAACACCATATATTTT. Encoded protein: CASSYGESRGNTIYF.

The J gene is TRBJ2-5, the V gene TRBV6-1; 12 nucleotides match TRBD2. This CDR3 has 16 residues. J gave up 5 bases and V 7 bases, and 11 bases lay outside the gene matches. CDR1 MNHNS and CDR2 SASEGT come from the germline V gene. The CDR3 sequence is CASKRKLAGGRETQYF. CDR3 nucleotides: TGTGCCAGCAAAAGAAAGCTAGCGGGGGGGCGTGAGACCCAGTACTTC.